These 13 T cell receptor beta chains originate from one sample sequenced in a study of PD-L1 blockade in urothelial cancer. Produced via immunoSEQ multiplex PCR; TCRdb's table is partial and in-frame only. The sample comprises 55,000 to 70,000 clones, about 82% of which are singletons, and 2.5% to 3.5% rests with the top ten. Material: PBMCs, obtained around atezolizumab (anti-PD-L1) treatment. Receptors were obtained from a middle-aged man with urothelial cancer.

The chain carries TRBV2 and TRBJ2-7; D gene uncertain. V gave up 5 bases and J gave up 2 bases, with 4 bases separating them. CDR1 and CDR2 (germline): SNHLY, FYNNEI. The CDR3 is 11 residues long. The CDR3 nucleotides read TGTGCCAGCAGTCAGACCTACGAGCAGTACTTC. Protein sequence: CASSQTYEQYF.

CDR3 nucleotides: TGTGCCAGCAGTCGGTCTAGAATGCCTGGAAACACCATATATTTT. Translation: CASSRSRMPGNTIYF. This rearrangement joins TRBV2 to TRBJ1-3, with D unclear. This CDR3 spans 15 amino acids. Germline loops: CDR1 SNHLY, CDR2 FYNNEI. Trimming shortened V by 5 bases and J by 2 bases, and 13 bases separated the two germline ends.

The chain employs TRBV5-4 and TRBJ2-4; TRBD2 matches 12 bases. The length of the CDR3 is 17 residues. CDR1 is SGHNT and CDR2 is YYREEE in the germline V gene (reference sequence). Trimming cost V 3 bases and J 3 bases; bases outside gene matches: 7. As DNA, the CDR3 is TGTGCCAGCAGCTCCAGACTAGCGGGAGCGGTCAAAAACATTCAGTACTTC. It encodes CASSSRLAGAVKNIQYF.

CDR3 bases: TGTGCCAGCAGTGAAAACTTGCTCGCGGGTCCCTCCTACGAGCAGTACTTC. Its translation: CASSENLLAGPSYEQYF. This chain uses TRBV6-1 with TRBJ2-7, with D tentatively TRBD2 (5 bases). The CDR3 is 17 amino acids. CDR1 is MNHNS and CDR2 is SASEGT in the germline V gene. Trimming took 2 bases from V and 0 from J, leaving 17 bases between them.

The J gene is TRBJ1-2, the V gene TRBV9, with a possible D match to TRBD1 (6 bases). The CDR3 runs to 13 residues. Trimming removed 4 bases from V and 1 base from J, with 8 bases in between. CDR1 is SGDLS, CDR2 YYNGEE, per germline. CDR3 protein: CASSTGNNYGYTF. CDR3 nucleotides: TGTGCCAGCAGCACAGGGAATAACTATGGCTACACCTTC.

Details on this clone: A junction end diverges from the germline sequence, so it may reflect a read error. This sequence joins TRBV7-7 and TRBJ2-7; TRBD2 aligns across 9 bases. CDR3 size: 15 residues. CDR1 and CDR2 (germline): SSHAT, FNYEAQ (reference sequence). The CDR3 is CASSFKRREGGEQYF. CDR3 DNA: TGTGCTAGCAGTTTTAAGAGGCGGGAGGGCGGGGAGCAGTACTTC. The full variable domain, completed using reference TRBV7-7 and TRBJ2-7, is GAGVSQSPRYKVTKRGQDVTLRCDPISSHATLYWYQQALGQGPEFLTYFNYEAQPDKSGLPSDRFSAERPEGSISTLTIQRTEQRDSAMYRCASSFKRREGGEQYFGPGTRLTVT.

This clone was seen a single time. The gene calls are TRBV7-2 and TRBJ1-5; maybe TRBD1 (5 bases). V was trimmed by 3 bases and J by 1 base, leaving 10 bases between them. Germline V CDR1 and CDR2: SGHTA, FQGNSA. The CDR3 has 15 amino acids. CDR3 DNA sequence: TGTGCCAGCAGCTTGGGGGGAGGGAGCAATCAGCCCCAGCATTTT. It codes for CASSLGGGSNQPQHF.

V usage is TRBV7-6 and J usage is TRBJ2-1; D might be TRBD1 (6 bases). The CDR3 spans 13 residues. V was trimmed by 3 bases and J by 6 bases, leaving 9 bases between them. Germline CDR1 is SGHVS and CDR2 is FNYEAQ. CDR3 region: CASSFNRANEQFF. The CDR3 DNA is TGTGCCAGCAGCTTCAACAGGGCCAATGAGCAGTTCTTC.

The V call is TRBV28, the J call TRBJ1-1; no clear D. Germline V gene lookup returns CDR1 MDHEN and CDR2 SYDVKM. V was trimmed by 2 bases and J by 0 bases, leaving 10 bases between them. This CDR3 is 15 amino acids long. CDR3 region: CASSLGGRMNTEAFF. The CDR3 DNA is TGTGCCAGCAGTTTAGGAGGACGGATGAACACTGAAGCTTTCTTT.

V and J are TRBV9 and TRBJ2-5; 8 bases map to TRBD2. The CDR3 loop spans 15 amino acids. Germline trimming cut 4 bases from V and 5 bases from J; bases unmatched to any gene: 10. The germline gives CDR1 SGDLS, CDR2 YYNGEE. CDR3 protein: CASSNSWSGSETQYF. CDR3 DNA sequence: TGTGCCAGCAGCAACAGCTGGAGCGGGAGTGAGACCCAGTACTTC.

The rearrangement links TRBV5-1 to TRBJ2-5, with 12 bases identical to TRBD2. The V and J ends lost 4 bases and 5 bases, in that order; junction bases with no gene match: 6. Germline V lookup: CDR1 SGHRS, CDR2 YFSETQ. CDR3 size: 15 residues. This CDR3 is CASSPTSGSWETQYF. The CDR3, as DNA: TGCGCCAGCAGCCCGACTAGCGGGAGTTGGGAGACCCAGTACTTC. The whole variable domain, remainder taken from reference TRBV5-1 and TRBJ2-5, is KAGVTQTPRYLIKTRGQQVTLSCSPISGHRSVSWYQQTPGQGLQFLFEYFSETQRNKGNFPGRFSGRQFSNSRSEMNVSTLELGDSALYLCASSPTSGSWETQYFGPGTRLLVL.

There are a few counts of this clone. This chain uses TRBV18 with TRBJ1-1; no reliable D call. V gave up 3 bases and J gave up 4 bases, with 9 bases separating them. The germline CDR1 and CDR2 sequences are KGHSH and LQKENI. CDR3 length equals 13 residues. The CDR3 DNA sequence: TGTGCCAGCTCACCCTGGGGAGGCACTGAAGCTTTCTTT. Its protein is CASSPWGGTEAFF.

There are a few counts of this clone. The chain links TRBV7-9 to TRBJ1-2; no firm D call. The CDR3 runs 11 residues. Between the trimmed V and J ends, which lost 5 bases and 8 bases, there was a span of 9 bases. Germline CDR1 and CDR2: SEHNR and FQNEAQ (reference sequence). The CDR3 DNA sequence: TGTGCCAGCAGCCCACATGAAGGCTACACCTTC. Protein sequence: CASSPHEGYTF.